Below are 9 T cell receptor beta chains sequenced from a single sample in a study of early T cells in non-severe SARS-CoV-2 infection. TCRdb ran MiXCR on the 5' RACE reads and lists one entry per CDR3 protein. The profile covers over 50,000 distinct CDR3 sequences, with about 15% appearing a single time and approximately 11% taken by the ten largest. The input for sequencing was whole blood, taken at baseline. Receptors were obtained from an adult who was a healthcare worker with PCR-confirmed SARS-CoV-2 infection or an uninfected control (not recorded which).

This clonotype was detected only a few times. The chain carries TRBV6-6 and TRBJ1-3; no firm D call. CDR1 and CDR2 (germline): MNHNY, SVGAGI (reference sequence). The germline V and J ends were trimmed by 2 bases and 0 bases, with 14 bases remaining between them. The length of the CDR3 is 17 residues. The CDR3 spells CASSYTDPSDSGNTIYF. The CDR3 nucleotides are TGTGCCAGCAGTTACACGGATCCCTCAGACTCTGGAAACACCATATATTTT.

In this sample, this clonotype turned up a few times. The chain is built from TRBV20-1 and TRBJ2-7; the D gene is possibly TRBD2 (6 bases). Germline-derived CDR1 and CDR2 are DFQATT and SNEGSKA (reference sequence). The CDR3 has 14 amino acids. V was trimmed by 3 bases and J by 1 base, leaving 13 bases between them. The CDR3 DNA follows: TGCAGTGCTAGCCCCCGGGCGGGATCCTACGAGCAGTACTTC. It encodes CSASPRAGSYEQYF.

J is TRBJ1-1 and V is TRBV5-1; the match to TRBD1 covers 7 bases. The CDR3 loop spans 11 amino acids. Germline V gene sequence: CDR1 SGHRS, CDR2 YFSETQ. Germline trimming cut 0 bases from V and 10 bases from J; bases unmatched to any gene: 0. CDR3 in DNA: TGCGCCAGCAGCTTGGAGGGGGCAGCTTTCTTT. It specifies CASSLEGAAFF.

The chain combines TRBV5-6 with TRBJ2-3, with D possibly TRBD2 on 6 matching bases. Germline V lookup: CDR1 SGHDT, CDR2 YYEEEE. Trimming cost V 5 bases and J 5 bases, with 21 bases left between them. The CDR3 sequence is 16 residues long. CDR3 DNA sequence: TGTGCCAGCAGTACAACTAGCACCCTGAAGGAAGATACGCAGTATTTT. This encodes CASSTTSTLKEDTQYF.

Ten or more counts support this clonotype. The chain couples TRBV20-1 to TRBJ2-5, with 12 bases fitting TRBD2. CDR3 length equals 14 residues. With V trimmed by 6 bases and J by 5 bases, 7 bases remained unmatched. CDR1 is DFQATT and CDR2 is SNEGSKA in the germline V gene (reference sequence). DNA of the CDR3: TGCAGTGCCCCGACTAGCGGGGGAGCGGAGACCCAGTACTTC. It codes for CSAPTSGGAETQYF.

This clonotype was counted at least ten times. This chain connects TRBV20-1 to TRBJ2-7; D unclear. The length of the CDR3 is 11 residues. Germline V gene sequence: CDR1 DFQATT, CDR2 SNEGSKA (reference sequence). The V end was cut by 5 bases, the J end by 0 bases, with 5 bases between. The CDR3 sequence is CSAPSSYEQYF. CDR3 bases: TGCAGTGCTCCGAGCTCCTACGAGCAGTACTTC.

The chain links TRBV20-1 to TRBJ2-4; D is perhaps TRBD1 (6 bases). Germline CDR1 is DFQATT and CDR2 is SNEGSKA (reference sequence). Trimming left V 5 bases short and J 4 bases short, with 15 bases between. This CDR3 is 14 amino acids long. Here the CDR3 DNA reads TGCAGTGCTGGTGAAGGACAGAGTAAAAACATTCAGTACTTC. Translated: CSAGEGQSKNIQYF.

This clonotype was observed at least ten times. The genes are TRBV4-2 and TRBJ2-1; the D is unclear. Germline V CDR1 and CDR2: LGHNA, YNFKEQ. This CDR3 is built from 16 residues. The V and J ends lost 0 bases and 0 bases respectively, with 9 bases between them. CDR3 bases: TGTGCCAGCAGCCAAGATATATCGAGCTCCTACAATGAGCAGTTCTTC. It specifies CASSQDISSSYNEQFF.

The V gene is TRBV12-3 or TRBV12-4, the J gene TRBJ1-2, with D possibly matching TRBD1 (6 bases). V was pared by 8 bases and J by 7 bases, with 23 bases between. The CDR3 contains 15 residues. The CDR3 is CASPSEGGPSGGYTF. The CDR3 DNA sequence: TGTGCCAGCCCCTCAGAGGGGGGCCCGTCTGGTGGCTACACCTTC.